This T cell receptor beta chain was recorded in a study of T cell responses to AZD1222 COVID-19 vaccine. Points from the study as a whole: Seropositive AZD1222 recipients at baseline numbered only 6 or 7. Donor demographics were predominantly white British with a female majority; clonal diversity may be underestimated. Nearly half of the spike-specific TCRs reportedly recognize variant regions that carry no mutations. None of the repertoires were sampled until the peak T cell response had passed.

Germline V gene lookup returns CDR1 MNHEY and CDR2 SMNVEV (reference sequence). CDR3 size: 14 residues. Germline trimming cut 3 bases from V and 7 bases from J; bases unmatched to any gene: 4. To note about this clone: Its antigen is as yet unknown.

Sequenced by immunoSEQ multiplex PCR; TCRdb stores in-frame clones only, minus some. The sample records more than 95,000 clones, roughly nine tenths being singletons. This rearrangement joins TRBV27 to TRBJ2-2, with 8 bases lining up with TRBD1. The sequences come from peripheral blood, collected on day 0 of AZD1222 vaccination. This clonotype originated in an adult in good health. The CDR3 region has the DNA TGTGCCAGCAGTTTCCAGGGGGCTATCGGGGAGCTGTTTTTT. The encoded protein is CASSFQGAIGELFF.